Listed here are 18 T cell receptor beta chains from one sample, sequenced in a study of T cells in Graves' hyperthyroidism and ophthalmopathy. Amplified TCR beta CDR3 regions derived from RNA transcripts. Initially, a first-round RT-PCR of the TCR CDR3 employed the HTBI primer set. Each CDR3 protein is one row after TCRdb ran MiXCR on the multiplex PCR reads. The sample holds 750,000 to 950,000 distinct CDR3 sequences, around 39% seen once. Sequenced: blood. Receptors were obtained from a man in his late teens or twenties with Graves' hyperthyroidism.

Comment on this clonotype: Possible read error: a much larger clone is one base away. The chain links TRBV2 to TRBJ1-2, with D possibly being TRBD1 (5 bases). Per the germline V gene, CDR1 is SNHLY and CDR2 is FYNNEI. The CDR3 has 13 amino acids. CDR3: CAGSEPTGYGYTF. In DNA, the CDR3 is TGTGCCGGCAGTGAGCCAACAGGCTATGGCTACACCTTC.

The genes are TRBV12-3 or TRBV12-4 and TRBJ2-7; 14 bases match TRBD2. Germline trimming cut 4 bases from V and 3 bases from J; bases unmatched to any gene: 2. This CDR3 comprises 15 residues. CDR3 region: CASSYGTSGSYEQYF. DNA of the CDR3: TGTGCCAGCAGTTACGGGACTAGCGGGAGCTACGAGCAGTACTTC.

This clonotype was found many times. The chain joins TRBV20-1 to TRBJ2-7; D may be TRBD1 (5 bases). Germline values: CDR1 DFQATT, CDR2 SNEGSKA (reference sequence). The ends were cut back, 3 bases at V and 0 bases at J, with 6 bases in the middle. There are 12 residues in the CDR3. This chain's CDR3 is CSASDSSYEQYF. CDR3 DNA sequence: TGCAGTGCTAGTGACAGCTCCTACGAGCAGTACTTC.

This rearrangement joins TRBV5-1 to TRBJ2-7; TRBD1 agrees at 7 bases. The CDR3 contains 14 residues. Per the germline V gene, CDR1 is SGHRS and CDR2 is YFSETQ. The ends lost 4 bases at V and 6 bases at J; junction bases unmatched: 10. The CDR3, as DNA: TGCGCCAGCAGCCTTACAGGGGAGAACGTCGAGCAGTACTTC. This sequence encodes CASSLTGENVEQYF.

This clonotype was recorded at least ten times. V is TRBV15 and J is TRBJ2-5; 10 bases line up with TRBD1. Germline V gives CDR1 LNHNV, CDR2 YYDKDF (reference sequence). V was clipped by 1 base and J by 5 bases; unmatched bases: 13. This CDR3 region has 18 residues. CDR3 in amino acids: CATSRALGTGARRETQYF. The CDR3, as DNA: TGTGCCACCAGCAGAGCCCTCGGGACAGGGGCCAGGAGGGAGACCCAGTACTTC.

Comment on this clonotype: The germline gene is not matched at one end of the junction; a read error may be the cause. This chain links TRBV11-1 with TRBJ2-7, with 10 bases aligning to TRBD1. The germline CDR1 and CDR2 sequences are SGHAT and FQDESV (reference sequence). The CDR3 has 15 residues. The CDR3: CASSPGTGAPYEQYF. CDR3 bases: TGCGCCAGCAGCCCCGGGACAGGGGCACCCTACGAGCAGTACTTC.

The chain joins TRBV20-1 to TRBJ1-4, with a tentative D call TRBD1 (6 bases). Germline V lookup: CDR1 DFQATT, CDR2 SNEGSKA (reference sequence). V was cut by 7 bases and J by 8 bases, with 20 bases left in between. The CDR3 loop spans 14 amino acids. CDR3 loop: CSVPWGGADEKLFF. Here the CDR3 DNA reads TGCAGTGTCCCGTGGGGGGGCGCTGACGAAAAACTGTTTTTT.

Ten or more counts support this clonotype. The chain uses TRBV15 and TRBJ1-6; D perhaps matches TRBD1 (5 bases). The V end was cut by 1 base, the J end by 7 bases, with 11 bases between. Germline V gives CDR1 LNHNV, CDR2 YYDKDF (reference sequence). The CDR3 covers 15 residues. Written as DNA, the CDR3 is TGTGCCACCAGCAGAGCCCGGGACGCAAATTCACCCCTCCACTTT. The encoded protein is CATSRARDANSPLHF. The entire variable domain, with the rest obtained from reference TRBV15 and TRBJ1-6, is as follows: DAMVIQNPRYQVTQFGKPVTLSCSQTLNHNVMYWYQQKSSQAPKLLFHYYDKDFNNEADTPDNFQSRRPNTSFCFLDIRSPGLGDTAMYLCATSRARDANSPLHFGNGTRLTVT.

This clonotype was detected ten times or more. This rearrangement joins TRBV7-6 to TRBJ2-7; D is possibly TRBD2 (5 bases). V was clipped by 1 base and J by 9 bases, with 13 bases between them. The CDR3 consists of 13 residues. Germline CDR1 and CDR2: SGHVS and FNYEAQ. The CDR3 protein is CASSLGPTLAQYF. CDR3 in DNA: TGTGCCAGCAGCTTAGGTCCGACTCTAGCGCAGTACTTC. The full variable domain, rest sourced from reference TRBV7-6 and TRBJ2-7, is GAGVSQSPRYKVTKRGQDVALRCDPISGHVSLYWYRQALGQGPEFLTYFNYEAQQDKSGLPNDRFSAERPEGSISTLTIQRTEQRDSAMYRCASSLGPTLAQYFGPGTRLTVT.

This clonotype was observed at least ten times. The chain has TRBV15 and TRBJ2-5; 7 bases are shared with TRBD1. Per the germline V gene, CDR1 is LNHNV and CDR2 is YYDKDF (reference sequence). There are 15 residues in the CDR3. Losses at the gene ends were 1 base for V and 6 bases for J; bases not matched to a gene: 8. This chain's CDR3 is CATSRADRVGKTQYF. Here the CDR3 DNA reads TGTGCCACCAGCAGAGCCGACAGGGTGGGGAAGACCCAGTACTTC.

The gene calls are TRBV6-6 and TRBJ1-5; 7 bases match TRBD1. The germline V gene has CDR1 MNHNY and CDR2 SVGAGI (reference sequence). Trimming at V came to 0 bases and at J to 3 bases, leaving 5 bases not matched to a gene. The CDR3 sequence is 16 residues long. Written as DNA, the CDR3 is TGTGCCAGCAGTTACTCCACGGGACAGCTCAATCAGCCCCAGCATTTT. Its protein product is CASSYSTGQLNQPQHF.

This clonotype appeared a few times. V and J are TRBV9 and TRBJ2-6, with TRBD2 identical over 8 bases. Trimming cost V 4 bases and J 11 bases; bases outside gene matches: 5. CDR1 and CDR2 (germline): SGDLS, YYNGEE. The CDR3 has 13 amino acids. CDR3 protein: CASSLRAGDVLTF. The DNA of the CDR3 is TGTGCCAGCAGCCTCAGAGCGGGAGACGTCCTGACTTTC.

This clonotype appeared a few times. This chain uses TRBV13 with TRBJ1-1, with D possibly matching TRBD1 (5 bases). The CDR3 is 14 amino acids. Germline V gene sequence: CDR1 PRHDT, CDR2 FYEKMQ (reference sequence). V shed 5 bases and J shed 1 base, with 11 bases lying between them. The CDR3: CASSRDLGNTEAFF. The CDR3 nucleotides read TGTGCCAGCAGCCGGGACCTGGGGAACACTGAAGCTTTCTTT.

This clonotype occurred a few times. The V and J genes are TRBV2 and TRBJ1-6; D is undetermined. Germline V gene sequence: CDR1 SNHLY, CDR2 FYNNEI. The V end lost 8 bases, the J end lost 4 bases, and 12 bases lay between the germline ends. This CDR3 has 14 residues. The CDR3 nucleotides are TGTGCCAGCCTTACCCGGGGTTATAATTCACCCCTCCACTTT. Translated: CASLTRGYNSPLHF.

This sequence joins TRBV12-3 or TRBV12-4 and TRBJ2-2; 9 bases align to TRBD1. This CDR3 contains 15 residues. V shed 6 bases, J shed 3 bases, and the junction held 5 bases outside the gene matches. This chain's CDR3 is CASSLQGAHTGELFF. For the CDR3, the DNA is TGTGCCAGCAGCCTACAGGGGGCCCACACCGGGGAGCTGTTTTTT.

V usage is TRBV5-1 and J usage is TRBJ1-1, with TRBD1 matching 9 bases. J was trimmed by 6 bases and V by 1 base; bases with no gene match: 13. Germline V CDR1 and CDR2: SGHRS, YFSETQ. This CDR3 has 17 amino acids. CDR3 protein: CASSLSFLRQGVAEAFF. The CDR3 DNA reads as TGCGCCAGCAGCTTGTCTTTCCTACGACAGGGGGTCGCTGAAGCTTTCTTT.

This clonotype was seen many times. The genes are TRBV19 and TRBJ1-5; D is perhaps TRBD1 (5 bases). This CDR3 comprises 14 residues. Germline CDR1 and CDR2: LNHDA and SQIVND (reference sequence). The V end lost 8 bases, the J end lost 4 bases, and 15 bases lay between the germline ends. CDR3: CASSQGRKNQPQHF. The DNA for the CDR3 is TGTGCCAGTTCTCAGGGACGGAAGAATCAGCCCCAGCATTTT.

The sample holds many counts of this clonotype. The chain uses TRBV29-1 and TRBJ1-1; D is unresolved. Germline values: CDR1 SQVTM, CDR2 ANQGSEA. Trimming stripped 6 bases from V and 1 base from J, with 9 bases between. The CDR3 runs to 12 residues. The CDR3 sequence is CSVLQKNTEAFF. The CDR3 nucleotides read TGCAGCGTCCTACAGAAGAACACTGAAGCTTTCTTT.